Listed below are T cell receptor beta chains from one sample, sequenced in a study of blood T cell repertoires in COVID-19. Clones were sequenced by immunoSEQ multiplex PCR, and TCRdb holds only the in-frame ones, with some missing. The sample contains 300,000 to 500,000 clones, 88% of which appear only once. The sample consisted of PBMCs or T cells enriched from blood (not recorded which). All receptors come from a woman aged 40 to 55 with acute COVID-19. Each CDR3 is given with its conserved first and last residue. A D gene is named only where the DNA matches it firmly. Clone size is not always given. Where it is, it says once, few, many or a class for expanded clones.

V: TRBV5-6; D: TRBD2; J: TRBJ2-1; size: NA; CDR3: CASSLAGRAYNEQFF; DNA: TGTGCCAGCAGCTTGGCGGGGAGGGCTTACAATGAGCAGTTCTTC
V: TRBV5-1; D: TRBD2; J: TRBJ2-1; size: NA; CDR3: CASSLIAGGLNEQFF; DNA: TGCGCCAGCAGCTTGATAGCGGGGGGCCTCAATGAGCAGTTCTTC
V: TRBV6-5; D: NA; J: TRBJ1-5; size: few; CDR3: CASRPQGSNQPQHF; DNA: TGTGCCAGCAGACCTCAGGGAAGCAATCAGCCCCAGCATTTT
V: TRBV7-9; D: NA; J: TRBJ1-5; size: once; CDR3: CASTQGGFDQPQHF; DNA: TGTGCCAGCACCCAAGGCGGATTCGATCAGCCCCAGCATTTT
V: TRBV6-5; D: NA; J: TRBJ2-5; size: NA; CDR3: CASRGRVLEETQYF; DNA: TGTGCCAGCAGGGGCAGGGTATTAGAGGAGACCCAGTACTTC
V: TRBV9; D: TRBD2; J: TRBJ2-1; size: once; CDR3: CAGAPSPLADIGEQFF; DNA: TGTGCCGGGGCGCCATCACCGCTAGCGGACATTGGTGAGCAGTTCTTC
V: TRBV7-8; D: TRBD1; J: TRBJ1-5; size: NA; CDR3: CASSSLGGGVQPQHF; DNA: TGTGCCAGCAGCTCTCTAGGAGGGGGCGTTCAGCCCCAGCATTTT
V: TRBV7-9; D: NA; J: TRBJ2-7; size: few; CDR3: CASSPGVRAYEQYF; DNA: TGTGCCAGCAGCCCAGGCGTCAGAGCCTACGAGCAGTACTTC
V: TRBV25-1; D: NA; J: TRBJ1-1; size: NA; CDR3: CASSEYGVGTEAFF; DNA: TGTGCCAGCAGTGAATACGGGGTCGGCACTGAAGCTTTCTTT
V: TRBV7-9; D: NA; J: TRBJ1-6; size: NA; CDR3: CASSGGTQNSPLHF; DNA: TGTGCCAGCAGCGGCGGGACCCAGAATTCACCCCTCCACTTT
V: TRBV19; D: TRBD1; J: TRBJ2-1; size: NA; CDR3: CASSTGTGPGGFFSSYNEQFF; DNA: TGTGCCAGTAGTACAGGGACAGGGCCCGGGGGTTTTTTCAGCTCCTACAATGAGCAGTTCTTC
V: TRBV7-6; D: NA; J: TRBJ1-4; size: NA; CDR3: CASSQGTTNEKLFF; DNA: TGTGCCAGCAGTCAGGGTACCACTAATGAAAAACTGTTTTTT
V: TRBV2; D: TRBD2; J: TRBJ2-3; size: NA; CDR3: CASSKSGGVDTQYF; DNA: TGTGCCAGCAGTAAAAGCGGGGGGGTGGATACGCAGTATTTT
V: TRBV10-3; D: TRBD2; J: TRBJ2-5; size: NA; CDR3: CAISGSSGGAWETQYF; DNA: TGTGCCATCAGTGGCTCCAGCGGGGGGGCCTGGGAGACCCAGTACTTC
V: TRBV24-1; D: TRBD1; J: TRBJ2-2; size: NA; CDR3: CATARDRGEITGELFF; DNA: TGTGCCACAGCCCGGGACAGGGGGGAGATCACCGGGGAGCTGTTTTTT